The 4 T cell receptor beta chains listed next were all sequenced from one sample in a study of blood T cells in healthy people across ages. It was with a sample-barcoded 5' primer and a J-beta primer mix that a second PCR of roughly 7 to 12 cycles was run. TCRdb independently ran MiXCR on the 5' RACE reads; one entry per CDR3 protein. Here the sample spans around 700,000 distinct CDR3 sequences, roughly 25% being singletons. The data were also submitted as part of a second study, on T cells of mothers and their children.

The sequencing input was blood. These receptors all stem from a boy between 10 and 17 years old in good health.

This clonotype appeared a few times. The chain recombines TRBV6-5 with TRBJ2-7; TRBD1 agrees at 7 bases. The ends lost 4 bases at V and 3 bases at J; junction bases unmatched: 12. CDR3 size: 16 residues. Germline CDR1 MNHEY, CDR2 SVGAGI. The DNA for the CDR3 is TGTGCCAGCAGTTCATCGACAGGGCGTCTACTCTACGAGCAGTACTTC. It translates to CASSSSTGRLLYEQYF.

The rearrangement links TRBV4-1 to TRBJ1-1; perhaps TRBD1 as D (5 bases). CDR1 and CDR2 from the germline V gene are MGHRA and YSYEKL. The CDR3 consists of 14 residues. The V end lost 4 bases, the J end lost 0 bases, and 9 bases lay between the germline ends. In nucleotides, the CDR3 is TGCGCCAGCAGCCTGGACAAGCTGAACACTGAAGCTTTCTTT. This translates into CASSLDKLNTEAFF.

The CDR3 here is CASSQDLLNYGYTF. As DNA, the CDR3 is TGTGCCAGCAGCCAAGATCTCCTTAACTATGGCTACACCTTC. V usage is TRBV3-1 and J usage is TRBJ1-2; D is uncertain. V lost 0 bases and J lost 1, with 6 bases in between. The CDR3 is made up of 14 amino acids. Germline V gene lookup returns CDR1 LGHDT and CDR2 YNNKEL (reference sequence).

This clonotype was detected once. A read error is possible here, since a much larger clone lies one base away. The CDR3 bases are TGTGCCAGCTACTACGATGAGCAGTTCTTC. Amino acid sequence: CASYYDEQFF. The rearrangement links TRBV6-6 to TRBJ2-5, with D unresolved. TRBJ2-1 matches the DNA end more closely, so the J call is doubtful. Germline lookup yields CDR1 MNHNY and CDR2 SVGAGI (reference sequence). CDR3 length: 10 amino acids.